This T cell receptor beta chain was sequenced in a study of T cell responses to AZD1222 COVID-19 vaccine. Points from the study as a whole: Sampling captured repertoires only after the peak T cell response. The donors showed a predominance of white British ancestry and of females, with possible underestimation of clonal diversity.

As to this clone: Its matching antigen is unknown.

Only in-frame clones appear in the TCRdb table, and some are missing; sequencing was by immunoSEQ multiplex PCR. In the table there are just over 65,000 clones, about 88% of which are singletons. V lost 5 bases to trimming and J lost 2 bases, with 10 bases between them. This CDR3 region has 13 residues. CDR1 is SGHTA and CDR2 is FQGNSA in the germline V gene. The clonotype was recovered from an adult in good health. Here the sequenced sample was peripheral blood, taken on day 0 of AZD1222 vaccination. V is TRBV7-2 and J is TRBJ2-7; possible D gene TRBD2, 6 bases. The DNA for the CDR3 is TGTGCCAGCAGCCCCCGACTAGCCTACGAGCAGTACTTC. It encodes CASSPRLAYEQYF.